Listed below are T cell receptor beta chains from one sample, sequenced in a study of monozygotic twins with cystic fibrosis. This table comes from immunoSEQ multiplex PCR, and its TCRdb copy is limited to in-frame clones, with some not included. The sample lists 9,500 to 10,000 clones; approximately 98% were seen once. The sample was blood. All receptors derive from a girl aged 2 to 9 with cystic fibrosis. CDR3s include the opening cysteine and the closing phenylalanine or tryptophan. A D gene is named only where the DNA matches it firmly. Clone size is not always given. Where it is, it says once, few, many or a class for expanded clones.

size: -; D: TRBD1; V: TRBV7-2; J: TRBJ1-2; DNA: TGTGCCAGCAGCTTAGGGGGTCAGGGGGCGGCCTATGGCTACACCTTC; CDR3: CASSLGGQGAAYGYTF
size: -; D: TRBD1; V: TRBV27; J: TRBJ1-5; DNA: TGTGCCAGCAGTATCCCGCCCCGGGGACAGAAACCATATCAGCCCCAGCATTTT; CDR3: CASSIPPRGQKPYQPQHF
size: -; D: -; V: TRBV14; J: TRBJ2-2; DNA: TGTGCCAGCAGCCAATACTGGGGAGGTAGCGGACGTGTCACCGGGGAGCTGTTTTTT; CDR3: CASSQYWGGSGRVTGELFF
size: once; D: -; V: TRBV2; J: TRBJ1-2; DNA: TGTGCCAGCAGGACCGGGACACCGGCTAACTATGGCTACACCTTC; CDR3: CASRTGTPANYGYTF
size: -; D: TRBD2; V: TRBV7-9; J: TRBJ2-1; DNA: TGTGCCAGCAGCTTAAGGCTAGCGGGAGGCCGGGTGGGTGGTGAGCAGTTCTTC; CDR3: CASSLRLAGGRVGGEQFF
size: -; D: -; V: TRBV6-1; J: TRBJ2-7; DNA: TGTGCCAGCAGTGAAGCCCCTTCGTACGAGCAGTACTTC; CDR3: CASSEAPSYEQYF
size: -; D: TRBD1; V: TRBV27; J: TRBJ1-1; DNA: TGTGCCAGCAGTACGACAGGGAGGTTCACTGAAGCTTTCTTT; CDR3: CASSTTGRFTEAFF
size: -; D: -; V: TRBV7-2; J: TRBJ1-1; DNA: TGTGCCAGCAGCTTATACCAGCCGAACACTGAAGCTTTCTTT; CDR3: CASSLYQPNTEAFF
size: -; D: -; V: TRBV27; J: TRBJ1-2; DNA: TGTGCCAGCAGTTTATCTAAGAACTATGGCTACACCTTC; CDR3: CASSLSKNYGYTF
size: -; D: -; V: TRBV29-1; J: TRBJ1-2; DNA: TGCAGCGTTGAAGATCAGGGCAGTCCTTGGTATGGCTACACCTTC; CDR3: CSVEDQGSPWYGYTF
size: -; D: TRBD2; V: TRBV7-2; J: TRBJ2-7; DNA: TGTGCCAGCAGCTTACTAGCGGGAGCCTACGAGCAGTACTTC; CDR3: CASSLLAGAYEQYF
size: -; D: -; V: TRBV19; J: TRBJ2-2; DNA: TGTGCCAGTAGTGGAATACGAATCTTGCGTCCCGGGGAGCTGTTTTTT; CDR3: CASSGIRILRPGELFF
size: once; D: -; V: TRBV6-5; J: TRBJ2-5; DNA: TGTGCCAGCAGGACTAGGGGACGTGAGACCCAGTACTTC; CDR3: CASRTRGRETQYF
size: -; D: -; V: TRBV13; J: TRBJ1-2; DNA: TGTGCCAGCAGCTACGGGGCGGGGCCACTTTTACATGGCTACACCTTC; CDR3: CASSYGAGPLLHGYTF
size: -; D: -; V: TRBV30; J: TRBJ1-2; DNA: TGTGCCTGGAGTGAGGGGAGTGACTATGGCTACACCTTC; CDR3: CAWSEGSDYGYTF
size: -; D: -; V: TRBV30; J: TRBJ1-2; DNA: TGTGCCTGGAGTGTAGGACTCGGGGGCTACACCTTC; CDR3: CAWSVGLGGYTF
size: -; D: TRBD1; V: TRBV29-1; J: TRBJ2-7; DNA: TGCAGCGTATCTACTCAGGGGGCGAGCCACGAGCAGTACTTC; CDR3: CSVSTQGASHEQYF
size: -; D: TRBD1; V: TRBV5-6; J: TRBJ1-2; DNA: TGTGCCAGCAGCGGACAGGGGGCGGGTGGCTACACCTTC; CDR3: CASSGQGAGGYTF
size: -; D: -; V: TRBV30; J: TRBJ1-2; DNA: TGTGCCTGGAGGGTCGTTCGACTAGCTAACTATGGCTACACCTTC; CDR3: CAWRVVRLANYGYTF
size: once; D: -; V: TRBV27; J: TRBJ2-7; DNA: TGTGCCAGCAGTTTAGTTGGCACAACCTACGAGCAGTACTTC; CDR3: CASSLVGTTYEQYF
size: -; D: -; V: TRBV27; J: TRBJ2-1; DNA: TGTGCCAGCAGTTTGCGAAATGAGCAGTTCTTC; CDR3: CASSLRNEQFF
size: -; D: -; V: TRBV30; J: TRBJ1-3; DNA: TGTGCCTGGATTCCTCTAGGGCAATCGGGAAACACCATATATTTT; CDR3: CAWIPLGQSGNTIYF
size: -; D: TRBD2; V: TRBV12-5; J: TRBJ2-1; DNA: TGTGCTAGTGGTTTGGTACTAGCGGGAGGGCACGATGAGCAGTTCTTC; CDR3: CASGLVLAGGHDEQFF
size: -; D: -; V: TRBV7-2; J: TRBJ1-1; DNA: TGTGCCAGCAGCTTTGAAATGAACACTGAAGCTTTCTTT; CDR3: CASSFEMNTEAFF
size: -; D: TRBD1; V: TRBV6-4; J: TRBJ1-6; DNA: TGTGCCAGCAGCAAGACAGGGGAGAATTCACCCCTCCACTTT; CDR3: CASSKTGENSPLHF
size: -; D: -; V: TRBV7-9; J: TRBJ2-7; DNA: TGTGCCAGCAGCTCTATTGGTTACGAGCAGTACTTC; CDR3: CASSSIGYEQYF
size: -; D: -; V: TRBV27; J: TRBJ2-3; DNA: TGTGCCAGCAGTTACAGCACAGATACGCAGTATTTT; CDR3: CASSYSTDTQYF
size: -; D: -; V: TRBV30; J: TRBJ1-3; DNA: TGTGCCTGGAGTGTACAAGGGGGGCCAGGAAACACCATATATTTT; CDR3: CAWSVQGGPGNTIYF
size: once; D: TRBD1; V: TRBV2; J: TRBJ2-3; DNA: TGTGCCAGCAGTCGCAACAGGGGGACAGATACGCAGTATTTT; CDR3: CASSRNRGTDTQYF
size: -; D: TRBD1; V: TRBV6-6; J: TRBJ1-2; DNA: TGTGCCAGCAGAGGGACAGGGGGCCATAACTATGGCTACACCTTC; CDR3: CASRGTGGHNYGYTF
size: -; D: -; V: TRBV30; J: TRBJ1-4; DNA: TGTGCCTGGAGTATGGGACCTAATGAAAAACTGTTTTTT; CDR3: CAWSMGPNEKLFF
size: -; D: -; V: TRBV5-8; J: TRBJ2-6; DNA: TGTGCCAGCAGCTTGGGGGGCGGAATCATCTCTGGGGCCAACGTCCTGACTTTC; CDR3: CASSLGGGIISGANVLTF
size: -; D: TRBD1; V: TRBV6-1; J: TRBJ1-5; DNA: TGTGCCAGCAGTGATCGGGACAGGGGCCATCTGGTCGGGCAGCCCCAGCATTTT; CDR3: CASSDRDRGHLVGQPQHF
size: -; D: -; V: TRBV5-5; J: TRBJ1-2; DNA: TGTGCCAGCAGCTTGACAGGGTTCCTTAACTATGGCTACACCTTC; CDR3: CASSLTGFLNYGYTF
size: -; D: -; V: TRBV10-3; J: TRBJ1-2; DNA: TGTGCCATCAGTGCAGCCCTCGCGGGAGGCTACACCTTC; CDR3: CAISAALAGGYTF
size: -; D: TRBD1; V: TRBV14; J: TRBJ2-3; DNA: TGTGCCAGCAGCCAGCGACAGGGGATGATCACAGATACGCAGTATTTT; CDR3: CASSQRQGMITDTQYF
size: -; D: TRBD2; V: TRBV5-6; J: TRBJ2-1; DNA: TGTGCCAGCAGCTTGGGACTAGCGGGAGATGAGCAGTTCTTC; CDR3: CASSLGLAGDEQFF
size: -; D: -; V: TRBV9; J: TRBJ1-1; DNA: TGTGCCAGCAGCATAAAGGGTGACACTGAAGCTTTCTTT; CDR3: CASSIKGDTEAFF
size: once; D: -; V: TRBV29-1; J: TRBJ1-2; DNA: TGCAGCGTTGCGGAGGGACGGGGCTACACCTTC; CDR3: CSVAEGRGYTF
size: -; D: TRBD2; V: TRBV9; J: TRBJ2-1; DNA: TGTGCCAGCAGCGTATTAGCGGGAGGGCCGGGCGACTATAATGAGCAGTTCTTC; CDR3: CASSVLAGGPGDYNEQFF
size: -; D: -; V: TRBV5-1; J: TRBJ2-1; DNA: TGCGCCAGCAGCTTGGCTGTGGGTACAGTCTACAATGAGCAGTTCTTC; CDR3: CASSLAVGTVYNEQFF
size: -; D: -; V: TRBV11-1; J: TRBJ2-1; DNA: TGTGCCAGCACCTTCTTGGCGGGATCATACAATGAGCAGTTCTTC; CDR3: CASTFLAGSYNEQFF
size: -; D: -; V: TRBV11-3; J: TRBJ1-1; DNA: TGTGCCAGCAGCTTATTCCTCGGGGACACTGAAGCTTTCTTT; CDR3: CASSLFLGDTEAFF
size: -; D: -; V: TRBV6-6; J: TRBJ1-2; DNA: TGTGCCAGCACCTCCAGAGACTCTGGCTACACCTTC; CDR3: CASTSRDSGYTF
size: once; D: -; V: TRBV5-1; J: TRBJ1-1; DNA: TGCGCCAGCAGCTTGCACCGTTCGAACACTGAAGCTTTCTTT; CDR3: CASSLHRSNTEAFF
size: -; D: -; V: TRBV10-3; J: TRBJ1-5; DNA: TGTGCCATCAGTGGTGAGGGGCCGGACAATCAGCCCCAGCATTTT; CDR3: CAISGEGPDNQPQHF
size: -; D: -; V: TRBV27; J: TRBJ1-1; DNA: TGTGCCAGCAGCCTGAGGCCTGGCAGGACGAACACTGAAGCTTTCTTT; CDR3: CASSLRPGRTNTEAFF
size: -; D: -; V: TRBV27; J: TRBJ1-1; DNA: TGTGCCAGCAGTTTATCTGGGGGAACGAACACTGAAGCTTTCTTT; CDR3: CASSLSGGTNTEAFF
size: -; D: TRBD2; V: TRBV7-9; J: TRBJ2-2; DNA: TGTGCCAGCAGCTTAGCTAGGACTAGCGGGAGACACACCGGGGAGCTGTTTTTT; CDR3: CASSLARTSGRHTGELFF
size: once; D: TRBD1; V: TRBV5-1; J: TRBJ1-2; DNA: TGCGCCAGCAGCCCACGGACAGGGAGACTCTTCGATCGGTGTTGGGGCTACACCTTC; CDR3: CASSPRTGRLFDRCWGYTF
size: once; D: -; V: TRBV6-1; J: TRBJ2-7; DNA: TGTGCCAGCAGTCACCGAGGGACAAGCTACGAGCAGTACTTC; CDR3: CASSHRGTSYEQYF
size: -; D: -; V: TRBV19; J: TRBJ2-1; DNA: TGTGCCAGTAGTAGGTCCATTAACTCCTACAATGAGCAGTTCTTC; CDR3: CASSRSINSYNEQFF
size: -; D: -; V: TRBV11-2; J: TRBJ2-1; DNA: TGTGCCAGCAGCTTAGTTGGCGTCGAGCAGTTCTTC; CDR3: CASSLVGVEQFF
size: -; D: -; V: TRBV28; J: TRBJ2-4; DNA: TGTGCCAGCAGTCCCCCAACCGGGAGATCTGGAAACATTCAGTACTTC; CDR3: CASSPPTGRSGNIQYF
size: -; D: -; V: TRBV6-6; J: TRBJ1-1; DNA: TGTGCCAGCAGTCCCTGGGGGGACACTGAAGCTTTCTTT; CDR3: CASSPWGDTEAFF
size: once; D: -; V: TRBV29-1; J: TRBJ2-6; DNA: TGCAGCGTTGAAGGGGGGGCCGGGGCCAACGTCCTGACTTTC; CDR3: CSVEGGAGANVLTF
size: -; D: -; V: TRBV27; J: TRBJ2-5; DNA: TGTGCCAGCAAGTTTAGGGGTTGGGGGGCAGACTTTATCCAAGAGACCCAGTACTTC; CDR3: CASKFRGWGADFIQETQYF
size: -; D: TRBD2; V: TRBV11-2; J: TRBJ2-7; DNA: TGTGCCAGCAGCTTTGGTCCTGGAGCGGGGCCACTGAGCGAGCAGTACTTC; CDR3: CASSFGPGAGPLSEQYF
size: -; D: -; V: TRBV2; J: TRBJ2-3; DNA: TGTGCCAGCAGTGAAGTACAAGGGATGGACTCCGCCGGGTATTTT; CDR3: CASSEVQGMDSAGYF